The 17 T cell receptor beta chains given below trace back to one sample, sequenced in a study of blood T cells in healthy people across ages. Next came a second PCR, run for roughly 7 to 12 cycles, which used a sample-barcoded 5' primer along with a J-beta primer mix. In TCRdb, the 5' RACE reads were re-called with MiXCR into one record per CDR3 protein. Of approximately 360,000 distinct CDR3 sequences in the sample, 45% to 60% were seen once. The specimen sequenced was blood. These receptors were obtained from a man aged 55 to 70 in good health.

This clonotype was counted a few times. The chain employs TRBV20-1 and TRBJ2-3; weak D call: TRBD2 (7 bases). Per the germline V gene, CDR1 is DFQATT and CDR2 is SNEGSKA (reference sequence). CDR3 length: 15 amino acids. Trimming left V 3 bases short and J 1 base short, with 14 bases between. The CDR3 region has the DNA TGCAGTGCTAGTAAAGCGGGACAACGCACAGATACGCAGTATTTT. Its translation: CSASKAGQRTDTQYF.

The chain uses TRBV3-1 and TRBJ2-7; 7 bases are a match to TRBD1. In germline, CDR1 is LGHDT, CDR2 YNNKEL (reference sequence). J lost 5 bases, V lost 0 bases, and 13 bases had no gene match. The CDR3 has 17 amino acids. CDR3 protein: CASSQDFWGQGVNEQYF. The CDR3 bases are TGTGCCAGCAGCCAAGATTTTTGGGGCCAGGGGGTAAACGAGCAGTACTTC.

This clonotype was picked up many times. This chain connects TRBV30 to TRBJ2-7; D is perhaps TRBD1 (6 bases). Germline CDR1 and CDR2: GTSNPN and SVGIG (reference sequence). The V end lost 4 bases, the J end lost 2 bases, and 6 bases lay between the germline ends. CDR3 size: 11 residues. CDR3 sequence (DNA): TGTGCCTGGACAGGGGCCTACGAGCAGTACTTC. Translating it yields CAWTGAYEQYF.

Comments on this clonotype: A junction boundary mismatches the germline segment, possibly from a read error. CDR3 in DNA: TGCGCCAGCAGCCAGGACCTTCGGAGAGAGAGTTATGGCTGCACCTTC. Translation: CASSQDLRRESYGCTF. This chain uses TRBV4-1 with TRBJ1-2; D is unclear. Germline loops: CDR1 MGHRA, CDR2 YSYEKL. The CDR3 runs 16 residues.

This clonotype showed up just once. V and J are TRBV12-3 or TRBV12-4 and TRBJ2-3; D is undetermined. V lost 5 bases to trimming and J lost 4 bases, with 10 bases between them. The CDR3 spans 13 residues. The CDR3 region is CASSVLAPDTQYF. The CDR3 region has the DNA TGTGCCAGCAGTGTTCTGGCTCCAGATACGCAGTATTTT.

A word on this clonotype: Germline and junction disagree at one end, which may indicate a read error. V is TRBV7-7 and J is TRBJ2-7; possibly TRBD1 for D (5 bases). CDR3 size: 14 residues. Germline assignment: CDR1 SSHAT and CDR2 FNYEAQ (reference sequence). CDR3 sequence: CASSLGDSTYEQYF. As DNA, the CDR3 is TGTGCTAGCAGCCTAGGGGATTCCACCTACGAGCAGTACTTC.

For this clonotype: A much larger clone differs from this one at a single base, so this may be a read error. The chain carries TRBV7-6 and TRBJ2-3; 9 bases are shared with TRBD2. V lost 0 bases to trimming and J lost 3 bases; unmatched junction nucleotides: 7. This CDR3 spans 17 amino acids. Looked up from germline, CDR1 is SGHVS and CDR2 is FNYEAQ. The CDR3 DNA follows: TGTGCCAGCAGCTTAGCAGCGGGGGGCAGTGGTACAGATACGCAGTATTTT. This gives the protein CASSLAAGGSGTDTQYF.

The chain is built from TRBV7-9 and TRBJ1-4; D is unclear. V was cut by 1 base and J by 8 bases, with 14 bases left in between. The CDR3 totals 15 residues. Germline values: CDR1 SEHNR, CDR2 FQNEAQ (reference sequence). CDR3 loop: CASSLDSGAAEKLFF. The CDR3 nucleotides are TGTGCCAGCAGCTTAGATTCGGGCGCGGCAGAAAAACTGTTTTTT.

The chain couples TRBV10-3 to TRBJ2-5, with 7 bases matching TRBD1. CDR1 and CDR2 from the germline V gene are ENHRY and SYGVKD. Germline trimming cut 7 bases from V and 11 bases from J; bases unmatched to any gene: 13. The CDR3 is 13 amino acids. In DNA form, the CDR3 reads TGTGCCATCAAGGGGGACAGCCTTCCTCGACAGTACTTC. This sequence encodes CAIKGDSLPRQYF.

The V and J genes are TRBV28 and TRBJ1-1; 9 nucleotides match TRBD1. Germline V gives CDR1 MDHEN, CDR2 SYDVKM. Losses at the gene ends were 2 bases for V and 11 bases for J; bases not matched to a gene: 9. The CDR3 is 14 residues long. The CDR3, as DNA: TGTGCCAGCAGTTTAGGAGGACAGGGGTTTTGGGCTTTCTTT. This translates into CASSLGGQGFWAFF.

This clonotype turned up a few times. V usage is TRBV12-3 or TRBV12-4 and J usage is TRBJ1-5, with unresolved D. Trimming took 2 bases from V and 5 from J, leaving 10 bases between them. This CDR3 region has 14 residues. DNA for the CDR3: TGTGCCAGCAGTTTAAGGAGAAAGGATCAGCCCCAGCATTTT. Its protein product is CASSLRRKDQPQHF.

In the case of this clonotype: This may arise from a read error, as a much more abundant clone is one base away. J is TRBJ1-5 and V is TRBV5-6; D not certain. V lost 4 bases to trimming and J lost 1 base, with 9 bases between them. This CDR3 is 14 amino acids long. Germline assignment: CDR1 SGHDT and CDR2 YYEEEE. CDR3 coding DNA: TGTGCCAGCAGCCATGGTAGAAGCAATCAGCCCCAGCATTTT. Protein sequence: CASSHGRSNQPQHF.

The rearrangement joins TRBV6-1 to TRBJ1-6; D remains unclear. Trimming removed 5 bases at V and 13 bases at J, with 15 bases between. CDR3 length: 13 residues. The germline V gene encodes CDR1 MNHNS and CDR2 SASEGT. In DNA form, the CDR3 reads TGTGCCAGCAGTCGACCGATGGATAGGCCCCTCCACTTT. Its protein product is CASSRPMDRPLHF.

Only one count was recorded for this clonotype. The rearrangement uses TRBV24-1 and TRBJ2-7; 9 nucleotides match TRBD1. The J call is uncertain, as TRBJ2-5 better fits the DNA end. This CDR3 is built from 15 residues. Germline lookup yields CDR1 KGHDR and CDR2 SFDVKD. CDR3 bases: TGTGCCACCAGTGACACCGGGACAGGGCTTCGGACCCAGTACTTC. It codes for CATSDTGTGLRTQYF.

The J gene is TRBJ1-2, the V gene TRBV29-1; 9 bases line up with TRBD1. V was clipped by 0 bases and J by 3 bases; unmatched bases: 5. The CDR3 has 15 residues. Germline V gives CDR1 SQVTM, CDR2 ANQGSEA. The CDR3 reads CSVEDLGQGHYGYTF. The CDR3 DNA sequence: TGCAGCGTTGAAGACCTTGGACAGGGGCACTATGGCTACACCTTC. The variable domain in full, with the rest retrieved from reference TRBV29-1 and TRBJ1-2, is SAVISQKPSRDICQRGTSLTIQCQVDSQVTMMFWYRQQPGQSLTLIATANQGSEATYESGFVIDKFPISRPNLTFSTLTVSNMSPEDSSIYLCSVEDLGQGHYGYTFGSGTRLTVV.

J is TRBJ2-7 and V is TRBV6-9; 7 positions agree with TRBD2. The CDR3 is 16 amino acids. Germline lookup yields CDR1 MNHGY and CDR2 SVAAGI. Trimming took 5 bases from V and 0 from J; bases not matched to a gene: 10. Written as DNA, the CDR3 is TGTGCCAGCAGTGACCAGGGAGGGCCTCCCTCCTACGAGCAGTACTTC. Protein: CASSDQGGPPSYEQYF.

A note on this clonotype: A read error may produce the germline difference seen at one junction end. The chain employs TRBV10-3 and TRBJ1-2, with unresolved D. This CDR3 comprises 14 residues. Germline V CDR1 and CDR2: ENHRY, SYGVKD. The CDR3 DNA sequence: TGTGCTATCAGTGAGTCGTCGGGCAGCTATGGCTACACCTTC. Translation: CAISESSGSYGYTF.